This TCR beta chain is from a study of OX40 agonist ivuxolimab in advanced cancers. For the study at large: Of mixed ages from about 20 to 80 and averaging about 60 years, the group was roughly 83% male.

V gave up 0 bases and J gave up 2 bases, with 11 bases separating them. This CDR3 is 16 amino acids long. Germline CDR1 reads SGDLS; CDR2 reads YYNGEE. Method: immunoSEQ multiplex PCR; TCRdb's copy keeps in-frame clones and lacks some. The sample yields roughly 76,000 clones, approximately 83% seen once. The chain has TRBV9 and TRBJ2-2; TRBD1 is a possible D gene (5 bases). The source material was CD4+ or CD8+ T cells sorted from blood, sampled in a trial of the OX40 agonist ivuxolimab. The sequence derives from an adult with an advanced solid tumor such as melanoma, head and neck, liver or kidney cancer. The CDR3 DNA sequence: TGTGCCAGCAGCGTAGTACCACAGGTCAACACCGGGGAGCTGTTTTTT. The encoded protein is CASSVVPQVNTGELFF. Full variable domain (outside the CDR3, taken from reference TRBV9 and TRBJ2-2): DSGVTQTPKHLITATGQRVTLRCSPRSGDLSVYWYQQSLDQGLQFLIQYYNGEERAKGNILERFSAQQFPDLHSELNLSSLELGDSALYFCASSVVPQVNTGELFFGEGSRLTVL.